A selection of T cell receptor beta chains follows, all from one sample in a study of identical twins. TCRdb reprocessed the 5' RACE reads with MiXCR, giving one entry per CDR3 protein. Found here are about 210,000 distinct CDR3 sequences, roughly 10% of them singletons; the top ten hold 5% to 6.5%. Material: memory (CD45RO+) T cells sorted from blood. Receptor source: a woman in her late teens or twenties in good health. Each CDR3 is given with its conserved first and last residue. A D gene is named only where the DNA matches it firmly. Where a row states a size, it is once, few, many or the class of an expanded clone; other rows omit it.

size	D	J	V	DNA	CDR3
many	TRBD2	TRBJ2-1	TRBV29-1	TGCAGGGTCCTAGCGGGGGGTTACAATGAGCAGTTCTTC	CRVLAGGYNEQFF
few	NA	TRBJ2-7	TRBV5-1	TGCGCCAGCAGCACCGGGGACGGTCCCTACGAGCAGTACTTC	CASSTGDGPYEQYF
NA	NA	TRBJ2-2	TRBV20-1	TGCAGTGCGGGTCTAGACACCGGGGAGCTGTTTTTT	CSAGLDTGELFF
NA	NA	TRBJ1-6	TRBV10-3	TGTGCCATCAGTGGCCGAGAGAGTAGCTCCTATAATTCACCCCTCCACTTT	CAISGRESSSYNSPLHF
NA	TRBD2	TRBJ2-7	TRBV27	TGTGCCACGCAACGCCGGGCTAGCGGGAGTGAAGTGTACGAGCAGTACTTC	CATQRRASGSEVYEQYF
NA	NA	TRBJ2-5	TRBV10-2	TGCGCCAGCAGTGAGCGGGAAGGGGAGACCCAGTACTTC	CASSEREGETQYF
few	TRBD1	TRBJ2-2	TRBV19	TGTGCCAGTAGACGGACAGGATCGACCGGGGAGCTGTTTTTT	CASRRTGSTGELFF
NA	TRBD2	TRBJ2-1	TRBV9	TGTGCCAGCAGCTCTCACCGGGGACTAGCGGGGTTTAGCTCCTACAATGAGCAGTTCTTC	CASSSHRGLAGFSSYNEQFF
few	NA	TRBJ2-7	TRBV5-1	TGCGCCAGCAGCTTGGATGGGGGCCCCTACGAGCAGTACTTC	CASSLDGGPYEQYF
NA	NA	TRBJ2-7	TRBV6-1	TGTGCCAGCAGTGCCCGGGACTACGAGCAGTACTTC	CASSARDYEQYF
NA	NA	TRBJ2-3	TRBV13	TGTGCCTCCCTTTTGCGCGGAATCGGAGATACGCAGTATTTT	CASLLRGIGDTQYF
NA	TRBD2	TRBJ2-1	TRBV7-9	TGTGCCGTTCCGCGGGAGGGATCCTACAATGAGCAGTTCTTC	CAVPREGSYNEQFF
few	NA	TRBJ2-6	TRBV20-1	TGCAGTGCTATGGCGACTGGGGCCAACGTCCTGACTTTC	CSAMATGANVLTF
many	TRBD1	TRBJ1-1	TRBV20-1	TGCAGTGCTAGAGACGGGACAGGGGGCATTCGAGCTTTCTTT	CSARDGTGGIRAFF
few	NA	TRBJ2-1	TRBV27	TGTGCCAGCAGTCCCCGGAGGGTTAGCTCCTACAATGAGCAGTTCTTC	CASSPRRVSSYNEQFF
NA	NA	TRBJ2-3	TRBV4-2	TGTGCCAGCAGCCAAGATCTTCGGGGCACAGATACGCAGTATTTT	CASSQDLRGTDTQYF
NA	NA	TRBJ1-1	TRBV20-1	TGCAGTGCCAGACCGGGACTGCGGAACACTGAAGCTTTCTTT	CSARPGLRNTEAFF
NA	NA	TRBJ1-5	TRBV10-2	TGCGCCAGCAGTGAAAGCGGCAGCAATCAGCCCCAGCATTTT	CASSESGSNQPQHF
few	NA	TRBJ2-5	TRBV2	TGTGCCGGTGGGGCGGGCCACCAAGAGACCCAGTACTTC	CAGGAGHQETQYF
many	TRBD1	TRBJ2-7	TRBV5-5	TGTGCCAGCAGCTTCGGACAGGGAGTAATCGGGACCTACGAGCAGTACTTC	CASSFGQGVIGTYEQYF
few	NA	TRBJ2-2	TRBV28	TGTGCCAGCAGTTTAATAGGGAGCGGGGAGCTGTTTTTT	CASSLIGSGELFF
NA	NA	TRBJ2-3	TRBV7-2	TGTGCCAGCAGCTTAGGAACCCCAGTAGATACGCAGTATTTT	CASSLGTPVDTQYF
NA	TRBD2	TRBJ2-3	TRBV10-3	TGTGCCATCAATCGCCTAGCGGGAGGGACAGATACGCAGTATTTT	CAINRLAGGTDTQYF
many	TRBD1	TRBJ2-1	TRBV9	TGTGCCAGCAGCGTAGTACAGGGGAGCACCTACAATGAGCAGTTCTTC	CASSVVQGSTYNEQFF
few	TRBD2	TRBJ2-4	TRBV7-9	TGTGCCAGCAGCGCCCCATTACTAGCGAACAAAAACATTCAGTACTTC	CASSAPLLANKNIQYF
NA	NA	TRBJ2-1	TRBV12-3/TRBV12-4	TGTGCCAGCAGCCAAGGCCCCGGGGGAAATGAGCAGTTCTTC	CASSQGPGGNEQFF
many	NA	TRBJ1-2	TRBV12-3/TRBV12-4	TGTGCCAGCGGGTTACCGGCGACACTTGGCTACACCTTC	CASGLPATLGYTF
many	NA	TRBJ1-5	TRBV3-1	TGTGCCAGCAGCCAAGATTACGGTGGGGGGCAGGGCAATCAGCCCCAGCATTTT	CASSQDYGGGQGNQPQHF
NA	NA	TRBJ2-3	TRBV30	TGTGCCTGGAGCCCCGGCGCAGATACGCAGTATTTT	CAWSPGADTQYF
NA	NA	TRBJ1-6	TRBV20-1	TGCAGTGCTAGTGACCAGAGCTCCTATAATTCACCCCTCCACTTT	CSASDQSSYNSPLHF
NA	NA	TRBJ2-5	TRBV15	TGTGCCACCAGCGCAGAGGGGGAGACCCAGTACTTC	CATSAEGETQYF
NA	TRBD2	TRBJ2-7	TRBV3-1	TGTGCCAGCGGGCTAGCGGGGGGATCCTACGAGCAGTACTTC	CASGLAGGSYEQYF
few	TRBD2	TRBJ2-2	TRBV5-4	TGTGCCAGCAGCCCGTTCCTAGCGGGAGGGTCTTCCGGGGAGCTGTTTTTT	CASSPFLAGGSSGELFF
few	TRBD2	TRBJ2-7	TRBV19	TGTGCCAGTAGTGCGGGGGGCTCCTACGAGCAGTACTTC	CASSAGGSYEQYF
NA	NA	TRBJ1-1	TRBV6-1	TGTGCCAGCAGCCGCCCTACAGTAAACACTGAAGCTTTCTTT	CASSRPTVNTEAFF
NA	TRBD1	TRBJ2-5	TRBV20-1	TGCAGTGCGGCTCGGACAGGGCAAGAGACCCAGTACTTC	CSAARTGQETQYF
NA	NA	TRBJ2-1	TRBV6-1	TGTGCCAGCAGTCAGCGGGACAGGCGTTCGATCTACAATGAGCAGTTCTTC	CASSQRDRRSIYNEQFF
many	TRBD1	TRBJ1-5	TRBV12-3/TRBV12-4	TGTGCCAGCACCAGTTACAGGGGGGTCCTCCATTTT	CASTSYRGVLHF
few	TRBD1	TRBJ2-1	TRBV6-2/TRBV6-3	TGTGCCAGCAGTCTCCACCGGGACAGGGCGGGTGAGCAGTTCTTC	CASSLHRDRAGEQFF
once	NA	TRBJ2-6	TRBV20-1	TGCAGTGCTAGAGACGCGCGCCTCGGGGCCAACGTCCTGACTTTC	CSARDARLGANVLTF